This T cell receptor beta chain emerged from a study of long-term antiretroviral therapy in people with HIV. Study-level points and caveats: Repertoires in HIV (unlike those of controls) had narrower CDR3 length ranges. Clonal expansions arising prior to ART prevailed in the repertoire at every time point. Diversity remained lower than transplant donor controls, even though it increased after ART.

With 2 bases removed from V and 0 bases from J, the gap between germline ends came to 14 bases. The length of the CDR3 is 16 residues. The germline V gene has CDR1 GTSNPN and CDR2 SVGIG (reference sequence). Held in samples before DNA extraction were roughly 1-10 million cryopreserved PBMC. Of note for this clone: What it binds is unknown.

It was version v3.0 of the immunoSEQ assay that was run at survey level. Data came from immunoSEQ multiplex PCR; TCRdb stores just in-frame clones and leaves some out. The top ten hold about 14% of the sample, which has around 20,000 clones, around 80% seen once. The receptor's source is a woman aged 25-40 years with HIV. This sample comprised unsorted PBMCs, obtained 2.9 years after starting antiretroviral therapy. V usage is TRBV30 and J usage is TRBJ1-3; D may be TRBD1 (5 bases). CDR3 nucleotides: TGTGCCTGGAGTAGTAGGGGCGGGTACTCTGGAAACACCATATATTTT. This sequence encodes CAWSSRGGYSGNTIYF.